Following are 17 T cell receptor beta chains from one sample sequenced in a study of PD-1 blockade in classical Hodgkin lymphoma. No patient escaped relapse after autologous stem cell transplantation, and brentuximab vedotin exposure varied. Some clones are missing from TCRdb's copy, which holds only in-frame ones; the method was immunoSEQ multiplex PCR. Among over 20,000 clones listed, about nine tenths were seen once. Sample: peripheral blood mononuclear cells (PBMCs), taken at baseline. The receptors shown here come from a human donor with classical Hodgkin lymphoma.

CDR3 DNA sequence: TGTGCCAGCAGCCAAGACCCCAGTGGAGGACTGTTTTTT. Protein: CASSQDPSGGLFF. V gene TRBV14 combines with J gene TRBJ1-4; D call uncertain. Germline CDR1 and CDR2: SGHDN and FVKESK. The V end was cut by 0 bases, the J end by 13 bases, with 12 bases between. This CDR3 is built from 13 residues. The full variable domain, its missing parts supplied by reference TRBV14 and TRBJ1-4, is EAGVTQFPSHSVIEKGQTVTLRCDPISGHDNLYWYRRVMGKEIKFLLHFVKESKQDESGMPNNRFLAERTGGTYSTLKVQPAELEDSGVYFCASSQDPSGGLFFGSGTQLSVL.

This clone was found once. CDR3 sequence (DNA): TGTGCCAGCTCACCAGGGGGAGGCCGAAATTCACCCCTCCACTTT. Translated: CASSPGGGRNSPLHF. V is TRBV18 and J is TRBJ1-6; tentative D call: TRBD1 (5 bases). Germline V gene lookup returns CDR1 KGHSH and CDR2 LQKENI. CDR3 length: 15 residues. Between the trimmed V and J ends, which lost 2 bases and 7 bases, there was a span of 12 bases.

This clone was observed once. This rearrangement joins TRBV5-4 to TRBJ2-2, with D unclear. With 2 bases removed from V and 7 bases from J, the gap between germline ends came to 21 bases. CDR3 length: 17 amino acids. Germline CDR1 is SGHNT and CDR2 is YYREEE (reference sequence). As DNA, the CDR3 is TGTGCCAGCAGCTTTCGATTTGGCTCTAGTTTGAGCGGGGAGCTGTTTTTT. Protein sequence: CASSFRFGSSLSGELFF.

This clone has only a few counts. The chain's CDR3 is CASSFRGTNEKLFF. The CDR3 DNA is TGTGCCAGCAGCTTCAGGGGAACTAATGAAAAACTGTTTTTT. The chain joins TRBV7-9 to TRBJ1-4, with D possibly being TRBD1 (6 bases). The CDR3 length is 14 residues. Trimming removed 3 bases at V and 1 base at J, with 6 bases between. The germline V gene has CDR1 SEHNR and CDR2 FQNEAQ (reference sequence).

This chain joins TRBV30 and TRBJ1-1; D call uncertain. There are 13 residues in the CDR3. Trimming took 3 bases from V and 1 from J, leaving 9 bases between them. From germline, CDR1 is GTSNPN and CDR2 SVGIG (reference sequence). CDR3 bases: TGTGCCTGGAGCTTCGGGCGGAACACTGAAGCTTTCTTT. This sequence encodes CAWSFGRNTEAFF.

CDR3 sequence: CASSVGYEGGAQHF. CDR3 DNA sequence: TGTGCCAGCAGCGTAGGGTACGAAGGCGGAGCCCAGCATTTT. This chain joins TRBV9 and TRBJ1-5; D call uncertain. CDR1 SGDLS and CDR2 YYNGEE come from the germline V gene. The CDR3 totals 14 residues. Deletions cut 0 bases from V and 11 bases from J, with 15 bases between.

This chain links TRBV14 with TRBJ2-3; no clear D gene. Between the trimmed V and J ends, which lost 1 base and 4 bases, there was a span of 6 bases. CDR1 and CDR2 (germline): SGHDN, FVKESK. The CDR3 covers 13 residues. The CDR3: CASSQVRADTQYF. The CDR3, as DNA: TGTGCCAGCAGCCAAGTCCGGGCAGATACGCAGTATTTT.

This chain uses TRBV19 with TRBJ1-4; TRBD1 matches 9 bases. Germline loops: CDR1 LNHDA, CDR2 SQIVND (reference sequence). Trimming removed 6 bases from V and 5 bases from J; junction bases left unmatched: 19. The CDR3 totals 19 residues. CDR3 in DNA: TGTGCCAGTAGCCGAAGGCAACCCGGGACAGGGACCGGGAATGAAAAACTGTTTTTT. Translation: CASSRRQPGTGTGNEKLFF.

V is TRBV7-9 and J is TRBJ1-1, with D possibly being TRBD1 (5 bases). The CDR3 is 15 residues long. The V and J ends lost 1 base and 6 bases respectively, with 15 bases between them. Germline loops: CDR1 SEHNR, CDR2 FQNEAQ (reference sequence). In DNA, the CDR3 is TGTGCCAGCAGCTTAGGGGGGACGGAAAAGGCTGAAGCTTTCTTT. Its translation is CASSLGGTEKAEAFF.

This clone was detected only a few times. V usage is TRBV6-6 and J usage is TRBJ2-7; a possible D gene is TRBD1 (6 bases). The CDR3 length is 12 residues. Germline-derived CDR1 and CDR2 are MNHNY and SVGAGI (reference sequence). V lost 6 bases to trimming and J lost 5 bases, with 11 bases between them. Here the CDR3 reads CASSLRGDEQYF. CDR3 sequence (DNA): TGTGCCAGCAGCCTCAGGGGCGACGAGCAGTACTTC.

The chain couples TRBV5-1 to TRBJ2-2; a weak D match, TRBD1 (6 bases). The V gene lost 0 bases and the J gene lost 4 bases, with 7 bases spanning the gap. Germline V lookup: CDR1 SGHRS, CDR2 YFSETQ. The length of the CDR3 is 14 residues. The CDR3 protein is CASSLGQATGELFF. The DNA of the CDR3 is TGCGCCAGCAGCTTGGGACAGGCCACCGGGGAGCTGTTTTTT.

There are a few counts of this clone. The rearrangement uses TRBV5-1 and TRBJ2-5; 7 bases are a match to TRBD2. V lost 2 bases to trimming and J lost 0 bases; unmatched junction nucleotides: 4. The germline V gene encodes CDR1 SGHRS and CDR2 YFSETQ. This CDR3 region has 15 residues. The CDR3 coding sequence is TGCGCCAGCAGCTTAGCGGGAAGCTACCAAGAGACCCAGTACTTC. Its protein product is CASSLAGSYQETQYF. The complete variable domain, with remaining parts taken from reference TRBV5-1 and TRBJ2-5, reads KAGVTQTPRYLIKTRGQQVTLSCSPISGHRSVSWYQQTPGQGLQFLFEYFSETQRNKGNFPGRFSGRQFSNSRSEMNVSTLELGDSALYLCASSLAGSYQETQYFGPGTRLLVL.

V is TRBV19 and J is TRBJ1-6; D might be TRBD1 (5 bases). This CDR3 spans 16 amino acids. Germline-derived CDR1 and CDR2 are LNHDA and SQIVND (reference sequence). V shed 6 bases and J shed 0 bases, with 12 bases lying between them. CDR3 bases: TGTGCCAGTAGGCGACAGATGAACTCCTATAATTCACCCCTCCACTTT. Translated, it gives CASRRQMNSYNSPLHF.

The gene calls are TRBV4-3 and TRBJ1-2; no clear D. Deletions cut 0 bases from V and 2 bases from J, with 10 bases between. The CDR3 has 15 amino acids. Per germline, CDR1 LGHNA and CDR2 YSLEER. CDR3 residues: CASSQDYNTNYGYTF. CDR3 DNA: TGCGCCAGCAGCCAAGATTATAACACAAACTATGGCTACACCTTC.

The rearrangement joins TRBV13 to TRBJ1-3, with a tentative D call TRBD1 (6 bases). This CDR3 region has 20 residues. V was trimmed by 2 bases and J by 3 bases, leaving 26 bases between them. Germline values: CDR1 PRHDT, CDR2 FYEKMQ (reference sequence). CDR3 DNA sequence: TGTGCCAGCAGCTTACGGGGCGGAGGGCCAGGGGTTTTAGGTGGAAACACCATATATTTT. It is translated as CASSLRGGGPGVLGGNTIYF.

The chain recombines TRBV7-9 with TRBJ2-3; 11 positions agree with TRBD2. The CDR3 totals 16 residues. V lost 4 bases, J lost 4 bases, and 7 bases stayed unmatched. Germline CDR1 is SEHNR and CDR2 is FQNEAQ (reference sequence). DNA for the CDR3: TGTGCCAGCAGCTCGTATAGCGGGGGGGCGTCAGATACGCAGTATTTT. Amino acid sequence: CASSSYSGGASDTQYF.

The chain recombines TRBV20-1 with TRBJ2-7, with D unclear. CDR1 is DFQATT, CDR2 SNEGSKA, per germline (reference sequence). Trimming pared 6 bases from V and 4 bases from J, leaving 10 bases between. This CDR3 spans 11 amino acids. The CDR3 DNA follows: TGCAGTGCAGGCAGTAGGTACGAGCAGTACTTC. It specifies CSAGSRYEQYF.